The 16 T cell receptor beta chains listed next were all sequenced from one sample in a study of T-cell reconstitution after alpha-beta-depleted transplantation in children. Library preparation (for TCRbeta) was performed with unique molecular identifiers. TCRdb reprocessed the PCR reads via MiXCR and lists one record per CDR3 protein. The sample records approximately 400,000 distinct CDR3 sequences, around 9.9% being singletons. The material was PBMCs from the stem cell graft donor, obtained from the stem cell graft. These receptors all stem from a human donor who donated a stem cell graft to a child with acute myeloid leukemia.

In its sample, this clonotype was seen a few times. The chain combines TRBV6-5 with TRBJ1-1, with D tentatively TRBD1 (5 bases). The ends were cut back, 2 bases at V and 0 bases at J, with 7 bases in the middle. CDR1 is MNHEY and CDR2 is SVGAGI in the germline V gene. The CDR3 is made up of 14 amino acids. CDR3 protein: CASSYRQMNTEAFF. The CDR3 DNA follows: TGTGCCAGCAGTTACCGACAGATGAACACTGAAGCTTTCTTT.

CDR3 nucleotide sequence: TGCGCCAGCAGCTGGGGAGATGGACAGATTTGGAGTGAGACCCAGTACTTC. Translating gives CASSWGDGQIWSETQYF. V and J are TRBV5-1 and TRBJ2-5, with D possibly TRBD1 on 6 matching bases. The CDR3 extends over 17 amino acids. Germline assignment: CDR1 SGHRS and CDR2 YFSETQ. Trimming removed 3 bases from V and 5 bases from J, with 23 bases in between.

This clonotype was detected many times. The chain links TRBV7-2 to TRBJ2-5, with 7 bases matching TRBD2. V dropped 5 bases and J dropped 2; count of bases not matched to a gene: 5. The CDR3 spans 14 residues. Germline V lookup: CDR1 SGHTA, CDR2 FQGNSA. CDR3 residues: CASSGREAQETQYF. The CDR3 bases are TGTGCCAGCAGCGGCCGGGAGGCACAAGAGACCCAGTACTTC.

This clonotype was counted ten times or more. The chain recombines TRBV2 with TRBJ1-4, with TRBD1 matching 11 bases. The CDR3 spans 15 residues. After removal of 2 bases from V and 6 bases from J, the junction contained 2 bases not matched to a gene. From germline, CDR1 is SNHLY and CDR2 FYNNEI. The CDR3 coding sequence is TGTGCCAGCAGTGAAAAGGACAGGGGGCATGAAAAACTGTTTTTT. Protein: CASSEKDRGHEKLFF.

V is TRBV3-1 and J is TRBJ2-2; possible D gene TRBD2, 5 bases. Germline V gene sequence: CDR1 LGHDT, CDR2 YNNKEL (reference sequence). The V end was cut by 4 bases, the J end by 1 base, with 7 bases between. This CDR3 comprises 14 residues. The CDR3 region is CASSPAENTGELFF. Here the CDR3 DNA reads TGTGCCAGCAGCCCAGCGGAGAACACCGGGGAGCTGTTTTTT.

This clonotype was observed a few times. The J gene is TRBJ2-1, the V gene TRBV15; D might be TRBD2 (7 bases). This CDR3 is built from 13 residues. CDR1 LNHNV and CDR2 YYDKDF come from the germline V gene (reference sequence). Trimming removed 1 base at V and 9 bases at J, with 10 bases between. The CDR3 region is CATSRGGGPEQFF. For the CDR3, the DNA is TGTGCCACCAGCAGAGGCGGGGGCCCTGAGCAGTTCTTC.

This clonotype showed up just a few times. J is TRBJ2-5 and V is TRBV6-1, with D tentatively TRBD2 (6 bases). This CDR3 has 17 residues. V lost 0 bases to trimming and J lost 3 bases, with 17 bases between them. Looked up from germline, CDR1 is MNHNS and CDR2 is SASEGT. The CDR3 is CASSEAYWGVVKETQYF. In DNA form, the CDR3 reads TGTGCCAGCAGTGAAGCTTACTGGGGGGTAGTAAAAGAGACCCAGTACTTC.

This clonotype has only a few counts. V usage is TRBV5-1 and J usage is TRBJ2-3; D may be TRBD1 (6 bases). This CDR3 is built from 15 residues. Germline V gene data show CDR1 as SGHRS and CDR2 as YFSETQ. V was cut by 0 bases and J by 5 bases, with 13 bases left in between. In DNA form, the CDR3 reads TGCGCCAGCAGCTTGGTCCAGGGGAAGGGAGATACGCAGTATTTT. Protein product: CASSLVQGKGDTQYF.

The rearrangement links TRBV6-2 or TRBV6-3 to TRBJ2-5; a weak D match, TRBD1 (6 bases). Trimming pared 2 bases from V and 0 bases from J, leaving 10 bases between. The germline V gene encodes CDR1 MNHEY and CDR2 SVGEGT. The CDR3 spans 15 residues. CDR3 bases: TGTGCCAGCAGTTACGCCGGACAGTACCAAGAGACCCAGTACTTC. Amino acid sequence: CASSYAGQYQETQYF.

This clonotype was seen a handful of times. The V call is TRBV10-3, the J call TRBJ2-7, with 9 bases fitting TRBD1. The V segment lost 4 bases and the J segment 6 bases; nucleotides outside the gene matches: 7. CDR3 length: 14 residues. Per germline, CDR1 ENHRY and CDR2 SYGVKD. CDR3: CAISAGQGLGEQYF. The CDR3 DNA reads TGTGCCATCAGTGCTGGACAGGGGCTGGGCGAGCAGTACTTC.

This clonotype was recorded a few times. V gene TRBV5-6 combines with J gene TRBJ2-7, with TRBD1 as a possible D gene (6 bases). CDR3 length equals 16 residues. The V and J ends lost 0 bases and 1 base respectively, with 14 bases between them. Germline values: CDR1 SGHDT, CDR2 YYEEEE. CDR3 residues: CASSLAPVGASYEQYV. In DNA, the CDR3 is TGTGCCAGCAGCTTGGCCCCCGTGGGGGCTTCCTACGAGCAGTACGTC.

The chain uses TRBV10-3 and TRBJ1-5; D is uncertain. The V gene's germline CDR1 is ENHRY and CDR2 SYGVKD. The V end was cut by 0 bases, the J end by 0 bases, with 12 bases between. The CDR3 sequence is 17 residues long. CDR3 loop: CAISESFVGNSNQPQHF. The CDR3 bases are TGTGCCATCAGTGAGTCTTTTGTGGGGAATAGCAATCAGCCCCAGCATTTT.

This clonotype has only a few counts. V usage is TRBV20-1 and J usage is TRBJ2-5; D ambiguous. Per the germline V gene, CDR1 is DFQATT and CDR2 is SNEGSKA (reference sequence). V lost 6 bases and J lost 4, with 18 bases in between. This CDR3 spans 14 amino acids. The CDR3 DNA reads as TGCAGTGCCCCACCGGGCTCCGACGGAGAGACCCAGTACTTC. This codes for CSAPPGSDGETQYF.

In this sample, this clonotype turned up many times. V usage is TRBV5-1 and J usage is TRBJ2-2, with D hard to call. V was trimmed by 4 bases and J by 7 bases, leaving 11 bases between them. The germline V gene has CDR1 SGHRS and CDR2 YFSETQ. This CDR3 contains 13 residues. Here the CDR3 DNA reads TGCGCCAGCAGCCTCCAGAGATTCGGGGAGCTGTTTTTT. Its translation: CASSLQRFGELFF.

This clonotype was seen at least ten times. The chain combines TRBV5-1 with TRBJ1-5; D is unclear. The CDR3 totals 13 residues. The V gene's germline CDR1 is SGHRS and CDR2 YFSETQ. V shed 0 bases and J shed 4 bases, with 5 bases lying between them. The CDR3 region has the DNA TGCGCCAGCAGCTTGGACACGAATCAGCCCCAGCATTTT. It is translated as CASSLDTNQPQHF.

This clonotype appeared many times. A read error may be the cause here, since a much bigger clone is one base away. The chain joins TRBV5-1 to TRBJ2-1; 9 bases are a match to TRBD2. Looked up from germline, CDR1 is SGHRS and CDR2 is YFSETQ. This CDR3 spans 18 amino acids. CDR3 sequence reads: CAGSQPSSGSGTYNEQFF. The CDR3 bases are TGCGCCGGCAGCCAACCTAGTAGCGGGAGTGGTACTTACAATGAGCAGTTCTTC.